The source of this T cell receptor (beta chain) is a study of T cells in Graves' hyperthyroidism and ophthalmopathy. Study context: Peripheral blood collection took place at initial diagnosis, before any treatment. General study points: Ophthalmopathy and stable hyperthyroidism were told apart by a 13 V-J model.

If no ophthalmopathy progression occurred within 18 months, Graves' hyperthyroidism was stable. Fresh peripheral blood, about 9.6 ml, yielded the PBMCs. Authors of the study amplified TCR beta CDR3 regions from RNA transcripts. Using the HTBI primer set, a first-round RT-PCR was run on the TCR CDR3. TCRdb passed the multiplex PCR reads through MiXCR, listing each CDR3 protein once. In the table there are roughly 630,000 distinct CDR3 sequences, approximately 15% of which are singletons. At least ten counts were recorded for this clonotype. Its antigen is currently unknown. Germline CDR1 is MNHEY and CDR2 is SMNVEV (reference sequence). V lost 6 bases to trimming and J lost 5 bases; unmatched junction nucleotides: 12. The CDR3 extends over 16 amino acids.

The rearrangement links TRBV27 to TRBJ2-1; the match to TRBD1 covers 8 bases. This TCR came from a woman in her twenties or thirties with Graves' hyperthyroidism. Sequenced input: blood. The CDR3 nucleotides read TGTGCCAGCAGCCGCCCCAGACAGGGGACCCACAATGAGCAGTTCTTC. Its translation is CASSRPRQGTHNEQFF.